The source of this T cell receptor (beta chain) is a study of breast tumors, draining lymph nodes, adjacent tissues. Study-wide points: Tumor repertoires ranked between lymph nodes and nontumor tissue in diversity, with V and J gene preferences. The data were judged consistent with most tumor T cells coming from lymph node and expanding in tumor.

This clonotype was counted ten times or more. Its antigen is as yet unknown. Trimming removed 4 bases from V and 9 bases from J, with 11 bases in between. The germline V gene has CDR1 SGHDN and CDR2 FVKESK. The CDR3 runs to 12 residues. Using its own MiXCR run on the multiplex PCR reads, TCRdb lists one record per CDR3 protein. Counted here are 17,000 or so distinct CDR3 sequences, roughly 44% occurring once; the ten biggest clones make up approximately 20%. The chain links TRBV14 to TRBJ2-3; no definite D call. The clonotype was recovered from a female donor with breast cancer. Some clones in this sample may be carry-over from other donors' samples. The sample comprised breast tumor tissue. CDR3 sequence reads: CASSLNPWTQYF. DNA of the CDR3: TGTGCCAGCAGCCTTAATCCATGGACGCAGTATTTT.